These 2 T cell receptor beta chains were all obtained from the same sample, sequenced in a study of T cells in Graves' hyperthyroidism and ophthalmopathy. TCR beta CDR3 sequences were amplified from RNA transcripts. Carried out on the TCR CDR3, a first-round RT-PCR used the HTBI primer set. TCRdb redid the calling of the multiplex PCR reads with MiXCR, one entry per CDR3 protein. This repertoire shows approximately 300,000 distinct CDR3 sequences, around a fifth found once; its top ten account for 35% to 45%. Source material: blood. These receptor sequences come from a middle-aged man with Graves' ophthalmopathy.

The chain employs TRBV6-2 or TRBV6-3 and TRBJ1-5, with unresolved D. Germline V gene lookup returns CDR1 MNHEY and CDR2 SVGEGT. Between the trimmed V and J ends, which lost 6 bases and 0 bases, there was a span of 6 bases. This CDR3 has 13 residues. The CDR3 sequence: CASRGISNQPQHF. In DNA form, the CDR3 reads TGTGCCAGCAGAGGGATTAGCAATCAGCCCCAGCATTTT.

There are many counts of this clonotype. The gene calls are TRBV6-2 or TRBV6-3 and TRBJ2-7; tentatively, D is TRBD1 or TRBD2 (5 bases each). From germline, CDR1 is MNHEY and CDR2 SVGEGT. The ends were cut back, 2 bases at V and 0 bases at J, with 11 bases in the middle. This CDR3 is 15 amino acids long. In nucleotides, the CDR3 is TGTGCCAGCAGTTACACGGGACGGGACTCCTACGAGCAGTACTTC. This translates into CASSYTGRDSYEQYF.